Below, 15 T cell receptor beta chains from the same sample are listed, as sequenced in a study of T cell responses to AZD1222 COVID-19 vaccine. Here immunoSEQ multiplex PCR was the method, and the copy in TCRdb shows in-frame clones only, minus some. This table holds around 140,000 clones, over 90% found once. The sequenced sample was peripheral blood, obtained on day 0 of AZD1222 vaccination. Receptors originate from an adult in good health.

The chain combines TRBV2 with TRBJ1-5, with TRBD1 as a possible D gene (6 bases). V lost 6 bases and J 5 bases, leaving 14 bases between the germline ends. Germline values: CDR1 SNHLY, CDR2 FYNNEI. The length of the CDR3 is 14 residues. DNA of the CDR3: TGTGCCAGCAGCCCCGACAGGATCGATCAGCCCCAGCATTTT. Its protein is CASSPDRIDQPQHF.

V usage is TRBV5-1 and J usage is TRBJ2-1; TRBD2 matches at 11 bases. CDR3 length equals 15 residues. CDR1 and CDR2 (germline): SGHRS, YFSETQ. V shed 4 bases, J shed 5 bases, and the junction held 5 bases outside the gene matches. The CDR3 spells CASSLATSGNNEQFF. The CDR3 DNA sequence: TGCGCCAGCAGCCTGGCGACTAGCGGGAACAATGAGCAGTTCTTC.

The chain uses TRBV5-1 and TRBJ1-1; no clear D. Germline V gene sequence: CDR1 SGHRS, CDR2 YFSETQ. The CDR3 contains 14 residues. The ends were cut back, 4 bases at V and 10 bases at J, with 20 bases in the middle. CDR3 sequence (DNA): TGCGCCAGCAGCACTACTTTGGACCGGGCGGGAGCTTTCTTT. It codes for CASSTTLDRAGAFF.

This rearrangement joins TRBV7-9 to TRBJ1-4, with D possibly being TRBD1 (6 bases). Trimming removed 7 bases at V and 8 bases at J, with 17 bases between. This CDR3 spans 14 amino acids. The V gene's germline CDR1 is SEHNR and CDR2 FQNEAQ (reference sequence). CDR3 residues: CASTREAGDEKLFF. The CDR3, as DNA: TGTGCCAGCACTCGGGAAGCAGGGGACGAAAAACTGTTTTTT.

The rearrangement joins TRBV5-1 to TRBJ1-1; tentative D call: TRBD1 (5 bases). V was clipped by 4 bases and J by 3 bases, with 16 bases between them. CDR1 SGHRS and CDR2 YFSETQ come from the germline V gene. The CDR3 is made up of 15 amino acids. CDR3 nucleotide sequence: TGCGCCAGCAGCCGGGGGGGACGGATTCACACTGAAGCTTTCTTT. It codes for CASSRGGRIHTEAFF.

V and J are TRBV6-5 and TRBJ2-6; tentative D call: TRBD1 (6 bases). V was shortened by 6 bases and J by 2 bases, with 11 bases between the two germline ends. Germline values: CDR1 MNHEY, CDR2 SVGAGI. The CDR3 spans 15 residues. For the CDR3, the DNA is TGTGCCAGCAGCACTTACAGGGCTGGGGCCAACGTCCTGACTTTC. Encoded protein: CASSTYRAGANVLTF.

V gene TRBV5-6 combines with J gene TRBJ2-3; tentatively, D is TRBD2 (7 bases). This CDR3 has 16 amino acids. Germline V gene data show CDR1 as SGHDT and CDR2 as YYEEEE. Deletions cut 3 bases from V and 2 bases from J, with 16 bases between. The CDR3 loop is CASSWGRRDYTDTQYF. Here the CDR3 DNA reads TGTGCCAGCAGCTGGGGGCGACGGGACTACACAGATACGCAGTATTTT.

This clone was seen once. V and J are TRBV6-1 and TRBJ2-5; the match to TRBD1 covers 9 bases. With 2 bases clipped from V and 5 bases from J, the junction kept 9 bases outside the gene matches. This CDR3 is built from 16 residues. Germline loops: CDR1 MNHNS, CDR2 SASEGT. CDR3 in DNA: TGTGCCAGCAGTGAATCGGACAGGGGAGTCGGCGAGACCCAGTACTTC. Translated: CASSESDRGVGETQYF.

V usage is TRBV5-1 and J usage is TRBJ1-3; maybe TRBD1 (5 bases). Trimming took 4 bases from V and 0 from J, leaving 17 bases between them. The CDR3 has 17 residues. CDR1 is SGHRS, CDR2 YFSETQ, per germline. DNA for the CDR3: TGCGCCAGCAGCCCACAGACGGGGGGGACCTCTGGAAACACCATATATTTT. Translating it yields CASSPQTGGTSGNTIYF.

This CDR3 is CASSETDRGRAGELFF. DNA for the CDR3: TGTGCCAGCAGTGAAACGGACAGGGGGCGGGCCGGGGAGCTGTTTTTT. The genes are TRBV25-1 and TRBJ2-2, with 11 bases matching TRBD1. From germline, CDR1 is MGHDK and CDR2 SYGVNS. V shed 2 bases and J 6 bases; nucleotides not matched to a gene: 5. This CDR3 spans 16 amino acids. The variable domain in full, with the rest retrieved from reference TRBV25-1 and TRBJ2-2, is EADIYQTPRYLVIGTGKKITLECSQTMGHDKMYWYQQDPGMELHLIHYSYGVNSTEKGDLSSESTVSRIRTEHFPLTLESARPSHTSQYLCASSETDRGRAGELFFGEGSRLTVL.

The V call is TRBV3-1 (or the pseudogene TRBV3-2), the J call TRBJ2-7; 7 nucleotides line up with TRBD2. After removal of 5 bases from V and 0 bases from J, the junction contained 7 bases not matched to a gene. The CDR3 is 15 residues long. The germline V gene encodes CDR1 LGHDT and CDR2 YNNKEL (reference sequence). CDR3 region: CASSNRGRDSYEQYF. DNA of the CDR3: TGTGCCAGCAGCAATCGGGGGAGGGACTCCTACGAGCAGTACTTC.

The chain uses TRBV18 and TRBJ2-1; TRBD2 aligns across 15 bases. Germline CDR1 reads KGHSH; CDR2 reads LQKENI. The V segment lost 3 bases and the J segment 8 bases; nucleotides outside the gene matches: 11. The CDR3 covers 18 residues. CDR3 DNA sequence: TGTGCCAGCTCACCTTCCGGACTAGCGGGAGGGCCCATCGATGAGCAGTTCTTC. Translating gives CASSPSGLAGGPIDEQFF.

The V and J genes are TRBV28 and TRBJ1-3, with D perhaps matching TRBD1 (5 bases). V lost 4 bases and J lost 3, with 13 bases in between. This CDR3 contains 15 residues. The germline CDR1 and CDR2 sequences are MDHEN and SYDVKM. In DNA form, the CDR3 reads TGTGCCAGCAGTTCACGAGGGGCAGATGGAAACACCATATATTTT. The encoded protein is CASSSRGADGNTIYF.

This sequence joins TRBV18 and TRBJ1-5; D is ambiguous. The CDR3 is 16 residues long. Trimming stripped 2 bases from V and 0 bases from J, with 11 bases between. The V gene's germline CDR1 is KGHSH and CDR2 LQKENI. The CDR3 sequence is CASSPEGPNSNQPQHF. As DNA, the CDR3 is TGTGCCAGCTCACCAGAAGGCCCAAATAGCAATCAGCCCCAGCATTTT.

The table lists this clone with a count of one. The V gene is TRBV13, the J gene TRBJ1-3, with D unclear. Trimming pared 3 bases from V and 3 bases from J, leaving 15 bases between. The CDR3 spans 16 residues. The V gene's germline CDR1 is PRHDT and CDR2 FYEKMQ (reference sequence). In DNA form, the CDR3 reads TGTGCCAGCAGCTTTAGGATCACAGCATTTGGAAACACCATATATTTT. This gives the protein CASSFRITAFGNTIYF. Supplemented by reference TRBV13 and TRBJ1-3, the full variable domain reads AAGVIQSPRHLIKEKRETATLKCYPIPRHDTVYWYQQGPGQDPQFLISFYEKMQSDKGSIPDRFSAQQFSDYHSELNMSSLELGDSALYFCASSFRITAFGNTIYFGEGSWLTVV.